The entry below gives a single T cell receptor (beta chain) sequence along with its context. This record comes from a study of T cell clones after liver transplantation. CDR1 and CDR2 from the germline V gene are SGHTA and FQGNSA. The junction had 7 bases not matched to a gene; V was cut back by 5 bases and J by 3 bases. This CDR3 has 15 amino acids. TCRdb keeps only in-frame clones here, not all; method: immunoSEQ multiplex PCR. The repertoire includes under 130,000 clones, about 86% of them detected once, and roughly 2.8% sits in the top ten. The starting material was CD4+ T cells from blood, obtained around 50 months after liver transplant. V usage is TRBV7-2 and J usage is TRBJ2-1, with 7 bases lining up with TRBD2. This receptor was obtained from a human patient who received a liver transplant. Some T cells may originate from the graft donor. In nucleotides, the CDR3 is TGTGCCAGCAGCAAGCCGCGGGGGATCTACAATGAGCAGTTCTTC. Residues: CASSKPRGIYNEQFF.